This T cell receptor (beta chain) derives from a study of T cell responses to AZD1222 COVID-19 vaccine (dated by TCRdb to the early 2020s). With respect to the entire study: AZD1222 recipients whose second dose came at about 4 weeks and those whose second dose came at about 12 weeks were combined into one group, since spike-specific TCR depth and breadth did not differ between the two schedules. TCR sequencing covered fewer than 250 trial participants: 200 to 220 given two doses of AZD1222 and 26 given two doses of MenACWY control vaccine. Trial participants were enrolled into age subgroups of 18-55, 56-69 and 70-plus years, which contained about 150, 28 and 57 TCR-sequenced participants, respectively. What the research found in general, with its limitations: Conclusions about previously exposed vaccinees are limited, since just 6 or 7 AZD1222 recipients were seropositive for SARS-CoV-2 at baseline. After two AZD1222 doses, spike-specific TCR breadth and depth were significantly higher than at day 0 and than in MenACWY recipients. No day 14 peak-response samples were available, so repertoires were characterized only after the peak T cell response. CD4 TCRs associated with the vaccine covered the entire spike protein, and the dominant responses were in regions 160-218 and 743-854. Reportedly, almost half of the unique spike-specific TCRs recognized epitopes lying outside the regions that are mutated in the B.1.351 and B.1.1.7 variants. The 56-69-year group was small, and its depth increase did not reach significance, likely because of low power. Participants were mostly white British and included more females than males, and it was suggested by the authors that clonal diversity may have been underestimated.

Taken from the germline V gene, the CDR1 and CDR2 loops are SGHNT and YENEEA. V ends up 5 bases short and J 6 bases short, with an unmatched junction base count of 1. The CDR3 starts with the cysteine, ends with the phenylalanine, and has 13 residues. The read is trimmed to its CDR3 DNA, 39 bases read in frame from base 1. A note on this clone: Its target antigen remains unknown. No much larger clonotype is one base removed from it; base qualities were not supplied.

The label giving this sample's time point can be read as: baseline before first vaccination. Vaccinee samples came from UK trials COV001 and COV002, including a single-blind randomized controlled phase 2/3 trial of AZD1222 (ChAdOx1 nCoV-19) in healthy adults. For TCRbeta chain sequencing, PBMC samples from trial participants were taken at day 0 and at day 28 after the second dose. The CDR3 regions of human TCRbeta chains were analyzed by immunosequencing. On the authors' methods: Repertoire TCRs were checked for matches against a reference library of SARS-CoV-2-specific TCRs that had been generated using the MIRA antigen-specificity platform. Breadth was defined as the fraction of unique TCRs that were SARS-CoV-2-associated, and depth was defined as the fraction of total T cells that were SARS-CoV-2-associated. Each spike-specific TCR was assigned to its reactive spike region and to a CD4 or CD8 class using the MIRA data. Log10-transformed breadth and depth values were compared by one-way ANOVA with Sidak's multiple comparisons tests. TCRdb took over this immuneACCESS table, retaining in-frame rearrangements with V and J assigned. Such tables are incomplete; in checked studies, under half of the missing clones stem from an unresolved V gene, and the remainder is unexplained. V and J calls and clone size follow that table, whereas D and trimming were derived from the DNA. For this sample there are more than 140,000 clones; 88% appear just once. The ten biggest clones cover approximately 2.3% of the sample.

The chain was built from TRBV11-3 and TRBJ2-1; 10 bases in the middle match TRBD2. This specimen consisted of peripheral blood, obtained on day 0 of AZD1222 vaccination. This receptor was taken from an adult in good health. The CDR3 amino acid sequence is: CASSQREGNEQFF. The nucleotide sequence is TGTGCCAGCAGCCAGCGGGAGGGCAATGAGCAGTTCTTC.